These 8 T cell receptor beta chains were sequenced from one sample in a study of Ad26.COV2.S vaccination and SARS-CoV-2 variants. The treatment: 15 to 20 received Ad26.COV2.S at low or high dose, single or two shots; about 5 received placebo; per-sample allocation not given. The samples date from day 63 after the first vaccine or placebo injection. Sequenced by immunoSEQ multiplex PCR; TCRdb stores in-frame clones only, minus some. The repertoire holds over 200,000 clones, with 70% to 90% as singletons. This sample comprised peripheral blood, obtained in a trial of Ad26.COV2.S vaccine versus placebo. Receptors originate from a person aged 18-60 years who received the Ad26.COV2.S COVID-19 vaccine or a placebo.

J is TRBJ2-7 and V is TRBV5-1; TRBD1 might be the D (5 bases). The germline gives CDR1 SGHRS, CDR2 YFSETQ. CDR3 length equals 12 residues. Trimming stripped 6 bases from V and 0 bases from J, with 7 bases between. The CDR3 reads CASKDNSYEQYF. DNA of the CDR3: TGCGCCAGCAAGGACAACTCCTACGAGCAGTACTTC. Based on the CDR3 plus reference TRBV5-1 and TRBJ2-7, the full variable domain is KAGVTQTPRYLIKTRGQQVTLSCSPISGHRSVSWYQQTPGQGLQFLFEYFSETQRNKGNFPGRFSGRQFSNSRSEMNVSTLELGDSALYLCASKDNSYEQYFGPGTRLTVT.

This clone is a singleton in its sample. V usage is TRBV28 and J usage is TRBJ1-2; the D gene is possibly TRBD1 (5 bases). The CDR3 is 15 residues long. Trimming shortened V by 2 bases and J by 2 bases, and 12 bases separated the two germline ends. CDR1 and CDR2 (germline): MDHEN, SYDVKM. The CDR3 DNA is TGTGCCAGCAGTTTAGCAGGGTCAACCAACTATGGCTACACCTTC. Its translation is CASSLAGSTNYGYTF.

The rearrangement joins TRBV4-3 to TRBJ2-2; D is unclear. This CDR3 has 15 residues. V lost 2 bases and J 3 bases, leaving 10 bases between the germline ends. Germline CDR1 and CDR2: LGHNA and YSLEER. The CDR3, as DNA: TGCGCCAGCAGCCAACGCGTTTTAGACACCGGGGAGCTGTTTTTT. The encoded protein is CASSQRVLDTGELFF.

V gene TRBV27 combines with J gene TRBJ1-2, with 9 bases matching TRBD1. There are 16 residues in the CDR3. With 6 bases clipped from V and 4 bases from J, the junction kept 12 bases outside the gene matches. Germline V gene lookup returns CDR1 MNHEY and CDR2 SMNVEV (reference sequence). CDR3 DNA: TGTGCCAGCAGCTCTGAATCACAGGGGGCGGCCTATGGCTACACCTTC. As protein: CASSSESQGAAYGYTF.

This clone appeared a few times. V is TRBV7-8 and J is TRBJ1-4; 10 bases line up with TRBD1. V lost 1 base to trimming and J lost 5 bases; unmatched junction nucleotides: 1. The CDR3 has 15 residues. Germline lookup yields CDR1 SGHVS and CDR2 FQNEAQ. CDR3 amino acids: CASSLEGQGNEKLFF. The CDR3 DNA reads TGTGCCAGCAGCTTAGAGGGACAGGGGAATGAAAAACTGTTTTTT.

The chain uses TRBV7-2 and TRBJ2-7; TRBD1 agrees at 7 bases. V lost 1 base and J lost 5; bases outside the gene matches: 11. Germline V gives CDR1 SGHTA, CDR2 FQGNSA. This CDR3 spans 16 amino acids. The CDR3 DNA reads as TGTGCCAGCAGCTTAGGTTCCGAGACAGGGATAAACGAGCAGTACTTC. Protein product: CASSLGSETGINEQYF.

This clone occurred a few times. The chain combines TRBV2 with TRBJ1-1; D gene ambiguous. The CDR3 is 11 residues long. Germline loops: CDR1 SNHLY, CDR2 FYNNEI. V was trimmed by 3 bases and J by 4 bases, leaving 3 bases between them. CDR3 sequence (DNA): TGTGCCAGCAGTGATGTCACTGAAGCTTTCTTT. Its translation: CASSDVTEAFF.

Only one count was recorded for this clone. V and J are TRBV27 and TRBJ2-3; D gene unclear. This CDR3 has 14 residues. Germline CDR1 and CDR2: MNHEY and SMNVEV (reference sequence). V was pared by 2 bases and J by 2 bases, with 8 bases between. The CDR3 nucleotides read TGTGCCAGCAGTTTAATGTGGTCCACAGATACGCAGTATTTT. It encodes CASSLMWSTDTQYF.